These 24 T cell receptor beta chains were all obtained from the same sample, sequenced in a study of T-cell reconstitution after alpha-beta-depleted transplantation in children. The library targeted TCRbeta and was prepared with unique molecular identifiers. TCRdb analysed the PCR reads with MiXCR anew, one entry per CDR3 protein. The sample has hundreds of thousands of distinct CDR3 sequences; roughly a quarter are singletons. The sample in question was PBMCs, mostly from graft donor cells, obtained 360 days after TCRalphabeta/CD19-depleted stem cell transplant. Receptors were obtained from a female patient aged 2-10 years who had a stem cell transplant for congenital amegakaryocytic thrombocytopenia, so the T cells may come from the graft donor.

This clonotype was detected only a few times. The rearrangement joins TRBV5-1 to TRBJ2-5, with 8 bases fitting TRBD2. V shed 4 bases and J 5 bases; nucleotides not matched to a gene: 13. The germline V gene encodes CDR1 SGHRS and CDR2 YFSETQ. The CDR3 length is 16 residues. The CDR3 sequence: CASSVNPGLEVETQYF. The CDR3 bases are TGCGCCAGCAGCGTTAACCCGGGACTAGAAGTTGAGACCCAGTACTTC. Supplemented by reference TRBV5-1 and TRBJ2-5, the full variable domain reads KAGVTQTPRYLIKTRGQQVTLSCSPISGHRSVSWYQQTPGQGLQFLFEYFSETQRNKGNFPGRFSGRQFSNSRSEMNVSTLELGDSALYLCASSVNPGLEVETQYFGPGTRLLVL.

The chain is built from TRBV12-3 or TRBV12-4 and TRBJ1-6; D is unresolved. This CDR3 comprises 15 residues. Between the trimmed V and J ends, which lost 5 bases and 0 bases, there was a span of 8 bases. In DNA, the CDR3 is TGTGCCAGCAGTGCCAGGAGCTCCTATAATTCACCCCTCCACTTT. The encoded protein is CASSARSSYNSPLHF.

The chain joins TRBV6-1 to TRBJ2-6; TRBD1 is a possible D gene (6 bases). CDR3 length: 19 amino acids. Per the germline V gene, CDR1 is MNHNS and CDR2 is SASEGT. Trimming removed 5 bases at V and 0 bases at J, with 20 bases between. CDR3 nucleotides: TGTGCCAGCAGTCAGCGCACAGGGTTCGAGGGCTCTGGGGCCAACGTCCTGACTTTC. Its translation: CASSQRTGFEGSGANVLTF.

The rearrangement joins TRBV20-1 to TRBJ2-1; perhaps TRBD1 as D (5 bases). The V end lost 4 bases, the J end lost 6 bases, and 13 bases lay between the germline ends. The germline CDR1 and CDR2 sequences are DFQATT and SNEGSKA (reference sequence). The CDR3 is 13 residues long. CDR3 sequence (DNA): TGCAGTGCTATTACAGGTTCTAGCAATGAGCAGTTCTTC. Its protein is CSAITGSSNEQFF.

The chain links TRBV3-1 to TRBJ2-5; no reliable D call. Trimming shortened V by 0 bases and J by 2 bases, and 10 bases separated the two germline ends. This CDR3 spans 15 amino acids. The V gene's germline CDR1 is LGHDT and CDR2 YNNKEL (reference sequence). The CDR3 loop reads CASSQDLARQETQYF. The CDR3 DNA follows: TGTGCCAGCAGCCAAGATCTTGCTCGGCAAGAGACCCAGTACTTC.

The CDR3 loop is CASRPRGTGSAPVGEQYF. The CDR3 DNA follows: TGTGCCAGCAGACCCAGAGGGACAGGCTCAGCTCCCGTTGGCGAGCAGTACTTC. This chain links TRBV7-8 with TRBJ2-7; 8 bases are a match to TRBD1. CDR3 length: 18 residues. V gave up 6 bases and J gave up 6 bases; unmatched junction bases: 22. Germline lookup yields CDR1 SGHVS and CDR2 FQNEAQ.

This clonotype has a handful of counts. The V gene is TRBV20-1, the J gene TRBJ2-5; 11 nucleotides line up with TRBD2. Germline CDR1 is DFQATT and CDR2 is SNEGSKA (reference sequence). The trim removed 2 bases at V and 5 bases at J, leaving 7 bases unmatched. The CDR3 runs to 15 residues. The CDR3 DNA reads TGCAGTGCTAGACCGACTAGCGGGGTTGGGGAGACCCAGTACTTC. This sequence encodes CSARPTSGVGETQYF.

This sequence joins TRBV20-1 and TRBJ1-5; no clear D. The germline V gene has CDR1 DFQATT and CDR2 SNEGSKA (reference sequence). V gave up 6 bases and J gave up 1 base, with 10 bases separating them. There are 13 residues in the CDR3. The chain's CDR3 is CSAGRGSNQPQHF. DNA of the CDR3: TGCAGTGCCGGCCGGGGAAGCAATCAGCCCCAGCATTTT.

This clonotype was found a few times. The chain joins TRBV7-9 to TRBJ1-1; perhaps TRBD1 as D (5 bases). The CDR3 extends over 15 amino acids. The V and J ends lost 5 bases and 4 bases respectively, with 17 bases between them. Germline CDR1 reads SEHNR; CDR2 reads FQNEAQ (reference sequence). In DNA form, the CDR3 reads TGTGCCAGCAGCACCCCTACAGGCAGGAGCACTGAAGCTTTCTTT. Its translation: CASSTPTGRSTEAFF.

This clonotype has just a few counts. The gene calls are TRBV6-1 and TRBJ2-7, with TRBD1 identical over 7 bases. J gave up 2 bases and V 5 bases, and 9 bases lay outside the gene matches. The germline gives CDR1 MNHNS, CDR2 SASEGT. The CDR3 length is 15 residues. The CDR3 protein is CASSNDRDSTYEQYF. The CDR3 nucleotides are TGTGCCAGCAGTAATGACAGGGATTCAACCTACGAGCAGTACTTC.

The CDR3 sequence: CASSLERWGFYEQYF. CDR3 DNA sequence: TGTGCCAGCAGCTTAGAGCGTTGGGGATTCTACGAGCAGTACTTC. The chain links TRBV7-8 to TRBJ2-7; D gene ambiguous. V lost 1 base and J lost 3, with 13 bases in between. The CDR3 runs 15 residues. CDR1 is SGHVS and CDR2 is FQNEAQ in the germline V gene. Looking up the rest from reference TRBV7-8 and TRBJ2-7 gives the full variable domain: GAGVSQSPRYKVAKRGQDVALRCDPISGHVSLFWYQQALGQGPEFLTYFQNEAQLDKSGLPSDRFFAERPEGSVSTLKIQRTQQEDSAVYLCASSLERWGFYEQYFGPGTRLTVT.

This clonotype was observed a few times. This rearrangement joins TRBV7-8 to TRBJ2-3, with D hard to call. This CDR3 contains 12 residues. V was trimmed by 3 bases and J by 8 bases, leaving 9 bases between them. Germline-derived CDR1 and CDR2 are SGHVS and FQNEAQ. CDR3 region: CASSFIAATQYF. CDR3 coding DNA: TGTGCCAGCAGCTTTATAGCAGCTACGCAGTATTTT.

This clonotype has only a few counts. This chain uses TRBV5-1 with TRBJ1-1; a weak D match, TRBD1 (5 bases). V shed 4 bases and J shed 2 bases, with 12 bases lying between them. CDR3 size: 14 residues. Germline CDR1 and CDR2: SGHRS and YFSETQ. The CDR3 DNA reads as TGCGCCAGCAGCGTGGGGGGTCCAAACACTGAAGCTTTCTTT. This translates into CASSVGGPNTEAFF. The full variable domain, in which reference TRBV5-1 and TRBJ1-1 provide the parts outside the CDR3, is KAGVTQTPRYLIKTRGQQVTLSCSPISGHRSVSWYQQTPGQGLQFLFEYFSETQRNKGNFPGRFSGRQFSNSRSEMNVSTLELGDSALYLCASSVGGPNTEAFFGQGTRLTVV.

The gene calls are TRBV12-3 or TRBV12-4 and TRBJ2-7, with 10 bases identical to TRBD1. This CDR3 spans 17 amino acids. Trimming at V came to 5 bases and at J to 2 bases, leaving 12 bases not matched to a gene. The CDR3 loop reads CASSTRRDRGWAYEQYF. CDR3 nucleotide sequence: TGTGCCAGCAGTACTAGACGGGACAGGGGTTGGGCCTACGAGCAGTACTTC.

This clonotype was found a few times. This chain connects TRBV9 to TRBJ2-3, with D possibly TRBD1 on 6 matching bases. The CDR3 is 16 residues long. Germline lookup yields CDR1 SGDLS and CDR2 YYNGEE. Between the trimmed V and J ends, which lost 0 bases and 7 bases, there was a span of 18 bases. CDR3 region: CASSVGSRQGRNTQYF. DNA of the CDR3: TGTGCCAGCAGCGTAGGATCCAGGCAGGGGAGAAATACGCAGTATTTT.

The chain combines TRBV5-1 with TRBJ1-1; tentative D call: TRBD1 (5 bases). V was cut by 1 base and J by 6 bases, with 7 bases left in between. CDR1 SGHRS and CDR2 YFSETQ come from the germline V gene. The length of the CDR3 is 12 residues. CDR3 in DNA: TGCGCCAGCAGCTTGTTGGGGCCTGAAGCTTTCTTT. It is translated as CASSLLGPEAFF.

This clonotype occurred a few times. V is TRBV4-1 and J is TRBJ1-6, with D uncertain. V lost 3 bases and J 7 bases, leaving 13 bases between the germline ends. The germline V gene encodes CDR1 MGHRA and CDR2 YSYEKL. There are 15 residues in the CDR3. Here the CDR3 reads CASSQPRERNSPLHF. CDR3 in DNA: TGCGCCAGCAGCCAGCCCCGGGAGAGAAATTCACCCCTCCACTTT.

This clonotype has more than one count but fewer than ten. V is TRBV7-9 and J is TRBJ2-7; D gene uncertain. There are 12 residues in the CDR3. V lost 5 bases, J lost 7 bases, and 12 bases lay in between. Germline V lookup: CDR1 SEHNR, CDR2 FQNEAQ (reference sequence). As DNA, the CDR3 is TGTGCCAGCAGCCTCATGTGGCAAGAGCAGTACTTC. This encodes CASSLMWQEQYF.

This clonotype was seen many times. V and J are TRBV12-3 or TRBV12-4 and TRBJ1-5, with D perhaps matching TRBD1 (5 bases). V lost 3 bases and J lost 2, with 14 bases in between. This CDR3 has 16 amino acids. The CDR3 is CASSFERGWGNQPQHF. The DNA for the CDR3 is TGTGCCAGCAGTTTCGAAAGGGGCTGGGGCAATCAGCCCCAGCATTTT.

For the CDR3, the DNA is TGTGCCAGCAGCCAGGTTGAGGGTTTCACCGGGGAGCTGTTTTTT. Amino acids: CASSQVEGFTGELFF. The V call is TRBV7-7, the J call TRBJ2-2; a possible D gene is TRBD2 (5 bases). The germline V gene has CDR1 SSHAT and CDR2 FNYEAQ (reference sequence). Trimming took off 5 bases at V and 4 bases at J, with 14 bases between the two ends. CDR3 length: 15 amino acids.

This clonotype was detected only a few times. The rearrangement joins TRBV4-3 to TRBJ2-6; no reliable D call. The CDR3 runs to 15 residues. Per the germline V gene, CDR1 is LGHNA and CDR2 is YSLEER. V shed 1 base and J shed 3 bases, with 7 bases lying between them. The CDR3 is CASSQGYFGANVLTF. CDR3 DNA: TGCGCCAGCAGCCAAGGATATTTTGGGGCCAACGTCCTGACTTTC.

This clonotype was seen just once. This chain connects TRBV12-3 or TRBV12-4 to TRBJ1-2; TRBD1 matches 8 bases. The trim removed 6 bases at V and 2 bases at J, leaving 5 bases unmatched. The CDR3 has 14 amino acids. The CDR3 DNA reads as TGTGCCAGCAGAGACAGGGGAGGGAACTATGGCTACACCTTC. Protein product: CASRDRGGNYGYTF.

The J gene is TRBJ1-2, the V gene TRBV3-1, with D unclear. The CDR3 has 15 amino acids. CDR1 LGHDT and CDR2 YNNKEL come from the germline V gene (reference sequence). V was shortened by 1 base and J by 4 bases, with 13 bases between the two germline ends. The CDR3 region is CASSQGPNLRYGYTF. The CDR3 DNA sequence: TGTGCCAGCAGCCAAGGACCAAACTTGCGCTATGGCTACACCTTC.

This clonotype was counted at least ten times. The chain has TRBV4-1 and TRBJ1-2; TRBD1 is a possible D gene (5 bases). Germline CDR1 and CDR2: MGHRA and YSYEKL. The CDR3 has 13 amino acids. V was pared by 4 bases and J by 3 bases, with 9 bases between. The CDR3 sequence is CASSLDSDYGYTF. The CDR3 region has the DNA TGCGCCAGCAGCCTAGACAGTGACTATGGCTACACCTTC.